This entry lists 13 T cell receptor beta chains sequenced from one sample in a study of blood T cell repertoires in COVID-19. The table came from immunoSEQ multiplex PCR; TCRdb's copy has only in-frame clones and leaves some out. The sample holds approximately 28,000 clones, approximately 92% seen once. The sequenced material came from peripheral blood. The receptor source for this set is a human donor in a cohort sampled during active COVID-19.

The chain couples TRBV4-1 to TRBJ2-3, with 11 bases identical to TRBD2. CDR1 and CDR2 (germline): MGHRA, YSYEKL. V was clipped by 0 bases and J by 0 bases; unmatched bases: 8. The CDR3 covers 19 residues. CDR3 protein: CASSQDTSGGKSSTDTQYF. The CDR3 nucleotides are TGCGCCAGCAGCCAAGATACTAGCGGGGGAAAATCTAGCACAGATACGCAGTATTTT.

This sequence joins TRBV7-3 and TRBJ2-3, with unresolved D. Germline assignment: CDR1 SGHTA and CDR2 FQGTGA. This CDR3 has 14 amino acids. V lost 5 bases and J 4 bases, leaving 13 bases between the germline ends. This CDR3 reads CASSMLGDADTQYF. The CDR3 nucleotides read TGTGCCAGCAGCATGCTGGGCGACGCAGATACGCAGTATTTT. Combining the CDR3 with reference TRBV7-3 and TRBJ2-3 gives the whole variable domain GAGVSQTPSNKVTEKGKYVELRCDPISGHTALYWYRQSLGQGPEFLIYFQGTGAADDSGLPNDRFFAVRPEGSVSTLKIQRTERGDSAVYLCASSMLGDADTQYFGPGTRLTVL.

The chain carries TRBV2 and TRBJ1-1; the D gene is possibly TRBD1 (5 bases). V gave up 11 bases and J gave up 4 bases, with 20 bases separating them. This CDR3 contains 14 residues. Germline-derived CDR1 and CDR2 are SNHLY and FYNNEI. CDR3 sequence (DNA): TGTGCCGAGACTTTTGGGGCGTCGGGCACTGAAGCTTTCTTT. It translates to CAETFGASGTEAFF.

This chain links TRBV5-1 with TRBJ2-1; 9 bases map to TRBD1. The germline V gene has CDR1 SGHRS and CDR2 YFSETQ. V shed 4 bases and J 8 bases; nucleotides not matched to a gene: 10. This CDR3 has 15 amino acids. The CDR3 DNA reads TGCGCCAGCAGCCGGGGGACAGGGATTGGCCATGAGCAGTTCTTC. Protein: CASSRGTGIGHEQFF.

Only one count was recorded for this clone. This chain links TRBV5-1 with TRBJ2-7; possible D gene TRBD2, 6 bases. Germline V lookup: CDR1 SGHRS, CDR2 YFSETQ. This CDR3 is built from 16 residues. V lost 0 bases and J lost 3, with 16 bases in between. The DNA of the CDR3 is TGCGCCAGCAGCTTGGCCCGCGGGGCCGGGCTCTACGAGCAGTACTTC. Translated, it gives CASSLARGAGLYEQYF. Looking up the rest from reference TRBV5-1 and TRBJ2-7 gives the full variable domain: KAGVTQTPRYLIKTRGQQVTLSCSPISGHRSVSWYQQTPGQGLQFLFEYFSETQRNKGNFPGRFSGRQFSNSRSEMNVSTLELGDSALYLCASSLARGAGLYEQYFGPGTRLTVT.

The chain joins TRBV15 to TRBJ2-3; no firm D call. Germline CDR1 LNHNV, CDR2 YYDKDF (reference sequence). The CDR3 extends over 12 amino acids. Between the trimmed V and J ends, which lost 0 bases and 6 bases, there was a span of 4 bases. The CDR3 here is CATSRDRDTQYF. The DNA for the CDR3 is TGTGCCACCAGCAGAGATCGGGATACGCAGTATTTT.

The chain uses TRBV19 and TRBJ2-3; TRBD1 aligns across 9 bases. The CDR3 extends over 12 amino acids. Germline CDR1 LNHDA, CDR2 SQIVND (reference sequence). The V and J ends lost 6 bases and 8 bases, in that order; junction bases with no gene match: 3. The CDR3 sequence: CASRQTGGTQYF. The CDR3 DNA reads as TGTGCCAGTAGGCAGACAGGGGGTACGCAGTATTTT.

This clone has a single count. The V call is TRBV28, the J call TRBJ2-2, with 10 nucleotides matching TRBD1. Germline V lookup: CDR1 MDHEN, CDR2 SYDVKM. V lost 5 bases to trimming and J lost 6 bases; unmatched junction nucleotides: 6. The CDR3 sequence is 15 residues long. CDR3 amino acids: CASSTGQGGPGELFF. The CDR3 bases are TGTGCCAGCAGTACCGGACAGGGGGGGCCCGGGGAGCTGTTTTTT.

The chain is built from TRBV5-1 and TRBJ2-1; TRBD1 matches 10 bases. V was pared by 4 bases and J by 8 bases, with 6 bases of the junction left unmatched. Germline V gene sequence: CDR1 SGHRS, CDR2 YFSETQ. The CDR3 is made up of 14 amino acids. CDR3 coding DNA: TGCGCCAGCAGCCCCGGGACAGGGGTCGATGAGCAGTTCTTC. It yields the protein CASSPGTGVDEQFF.

V and J are TRBV12-3 or TRBV12-4 and TRBJ2-5, with TRBD2 matching 7 bases. Losses at the gene ends were 6 bases for V and 7 bases for J; bases not matched to a gene: 8. The CDR3 extends over 13 amino acids. CDR3 sequence reads: CASREPGLRTQYF. CDR3 in DNA: TGTGCCAGCAGGGAACCGGGACTACGGACCCAGTACTTC.

The chain uses TRBV10-3 and TRBJ1-1; no reliable D call. Deletions cut 7 bases from V and 0 bases from J, with 9 bases between. Germline V lookup: CDR1 ENHRY, CDR2 SYGVKD. There are 13 residues in the CDR3. CDR3 sequence: CAIKVGMNTEAFF. The CDR3 DNA reads as TGTGCCATCAAGGTCGGGATGAACACTGAAGCTTTCTTT.

The CDR3 DNA is TGTGCCAGCAACACGGGACATTCAATCGGAGGCTACACCTTC. It codes for CASNTGHSIGGYTF. The rearrangement joins TRBV2 to TRBJ1-2; D might be TRBD1 (6 bases). V was shortened by 7 bases and J by 8 bases, with 20 bases between the two germline ends. CDR3 size: 14 residues. Germline V CDR1 and CDR2: SNHLY, FYNNEI.

This clone was picked up one time. The rearrangement links TRBV18 to TRBJ2-2; TRBD1 agrees at 7 bases. From germline, CDR1 is KGHSH and CDR2 LQKENI. V shed 3 bases, J shed 1 base, and the junction held 5 bases outside the gene matches. The CDR3 is 16 residues long. This CDR3 is CASSPRGGRNTGELFF. DNA of the CDR3: TGTGCCAGCTCACCCCGAGGGGGCCGGAACACCGGGGAGCTGTTTTTT.